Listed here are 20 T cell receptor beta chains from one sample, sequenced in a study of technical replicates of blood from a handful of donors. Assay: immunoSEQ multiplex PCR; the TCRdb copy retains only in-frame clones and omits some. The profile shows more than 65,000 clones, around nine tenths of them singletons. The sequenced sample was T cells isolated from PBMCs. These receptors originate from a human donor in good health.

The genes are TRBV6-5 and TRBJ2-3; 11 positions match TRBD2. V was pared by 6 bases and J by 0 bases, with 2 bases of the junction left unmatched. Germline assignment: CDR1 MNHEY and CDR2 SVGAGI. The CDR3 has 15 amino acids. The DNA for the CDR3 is TGTGCCAGCAGGCGACTAGCGGGGAGCACAGATACGCAGTATTTT. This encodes CASRRLAGSTDTQYF.

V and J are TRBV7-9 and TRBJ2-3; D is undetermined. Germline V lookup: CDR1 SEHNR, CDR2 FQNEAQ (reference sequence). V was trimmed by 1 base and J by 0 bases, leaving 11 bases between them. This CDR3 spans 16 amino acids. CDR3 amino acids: CASSLVAQLSTDTQYF. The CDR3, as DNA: TGTGCCAGCAGCTTAGTGGCCCAGTTGAGCACAGATACGCAGTATTTT.

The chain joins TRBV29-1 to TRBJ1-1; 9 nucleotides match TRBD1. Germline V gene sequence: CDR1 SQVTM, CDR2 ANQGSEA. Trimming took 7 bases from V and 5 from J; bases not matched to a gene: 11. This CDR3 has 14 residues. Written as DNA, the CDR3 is TGCAGCGCCTACTATAGGACAGGGGAGACTGAAGCTTTCTTT. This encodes CSAYYRTGETEAFF.

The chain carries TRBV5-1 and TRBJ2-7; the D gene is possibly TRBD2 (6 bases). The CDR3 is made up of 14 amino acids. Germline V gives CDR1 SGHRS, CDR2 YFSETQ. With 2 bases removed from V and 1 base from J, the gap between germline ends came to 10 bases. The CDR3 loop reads CASSFPGASYEQYF. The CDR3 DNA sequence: TGCGCCAGCAGCTTCCCGGGAGCTTCCTACGAGCAGTACTTC.

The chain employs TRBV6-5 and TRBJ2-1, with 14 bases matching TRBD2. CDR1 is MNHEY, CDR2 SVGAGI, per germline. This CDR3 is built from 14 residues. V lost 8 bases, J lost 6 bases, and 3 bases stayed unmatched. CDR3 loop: CASGTSGRFNEQFF. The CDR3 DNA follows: TGTGCCAGCGGGACTAGCGGGAGATTCAATGAGCAGTTCTTC.

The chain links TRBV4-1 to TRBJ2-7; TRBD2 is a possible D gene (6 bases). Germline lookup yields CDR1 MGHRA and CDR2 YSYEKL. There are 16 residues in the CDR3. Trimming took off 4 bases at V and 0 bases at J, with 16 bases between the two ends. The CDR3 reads CASSPKEGLYSYEQYF. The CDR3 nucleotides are TGCGCCAGCAGCCCTAAGGAGGGGTTATACTCCTACGAGCAGTACTTC.

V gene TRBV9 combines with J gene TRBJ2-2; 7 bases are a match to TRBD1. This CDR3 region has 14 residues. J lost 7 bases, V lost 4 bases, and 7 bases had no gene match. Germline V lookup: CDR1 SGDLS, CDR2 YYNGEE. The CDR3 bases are TGTGCCAGCAGCCTCACAGGGGTAGGCGGGGAGCTGTTTTTT. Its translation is CASSLTGVGGELFF.

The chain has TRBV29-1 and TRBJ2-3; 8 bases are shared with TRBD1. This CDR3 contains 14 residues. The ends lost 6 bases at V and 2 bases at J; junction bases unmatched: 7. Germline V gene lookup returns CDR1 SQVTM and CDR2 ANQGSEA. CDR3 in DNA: TGCAGCGTGAAAGACAGGGGTGACACAGATACGCAGTATTTT. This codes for CSVKDRGDTDTQYF.

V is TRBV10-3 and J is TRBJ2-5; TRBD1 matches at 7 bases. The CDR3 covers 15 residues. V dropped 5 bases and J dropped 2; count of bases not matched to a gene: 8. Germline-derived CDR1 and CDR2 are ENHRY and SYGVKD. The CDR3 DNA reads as TGTGCCATCAGTCCGGGACAGAGACTACAAGAGACCCAGTACTTC. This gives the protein CAISPGQRLQETQYF.

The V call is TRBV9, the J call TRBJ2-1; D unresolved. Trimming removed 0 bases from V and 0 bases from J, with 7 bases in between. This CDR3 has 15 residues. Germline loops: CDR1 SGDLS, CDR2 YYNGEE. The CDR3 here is CASSVAASSYNEQFF. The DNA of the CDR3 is TGTGCCAGCAGCGTAGCCGCCAGCTCCTACAATGAGCAGTTCTTC.

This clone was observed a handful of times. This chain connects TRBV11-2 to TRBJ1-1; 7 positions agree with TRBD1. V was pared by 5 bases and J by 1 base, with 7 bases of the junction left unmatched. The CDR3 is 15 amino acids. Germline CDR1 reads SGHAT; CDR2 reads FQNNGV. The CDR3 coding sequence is TGTGCCAGCAGCATTTCCGGGACAGAGAACACTGAAGCTTTCTTT. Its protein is CASSISGTENTEAFF. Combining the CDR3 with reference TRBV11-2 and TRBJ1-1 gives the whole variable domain EAGVAQSPRYKIIEKRQSVAFWCNPISGHATLYWYQQILGQGPKLLIQFQNNGVVDDSQLPKDRFSAERLKGVDSTLKIQPAKLEDSAVYLCASSISGTENTEAFFGQGTRLTVV.

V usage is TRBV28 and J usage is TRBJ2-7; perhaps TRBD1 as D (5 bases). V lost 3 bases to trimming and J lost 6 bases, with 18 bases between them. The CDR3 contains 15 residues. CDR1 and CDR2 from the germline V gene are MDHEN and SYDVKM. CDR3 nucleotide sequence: TGTGCCAGCAGTTTGGTCTATCAGGGTCCAAGCGAGCAGTACTTC. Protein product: CASSLVYQGPSEQYF.

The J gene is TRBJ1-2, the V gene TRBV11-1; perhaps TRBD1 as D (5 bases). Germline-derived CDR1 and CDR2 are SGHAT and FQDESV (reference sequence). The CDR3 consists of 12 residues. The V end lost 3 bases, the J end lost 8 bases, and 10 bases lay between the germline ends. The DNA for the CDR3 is TGTGCCAGCAGCTTCCCCACAGGAGGCTACACCTTC. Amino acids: CASSFPTGGYTF.

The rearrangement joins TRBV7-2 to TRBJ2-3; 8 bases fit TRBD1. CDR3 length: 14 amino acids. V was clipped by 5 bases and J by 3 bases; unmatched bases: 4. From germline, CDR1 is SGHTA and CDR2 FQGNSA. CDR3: CASSLRTGTDTQYF. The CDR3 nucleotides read TGTGCCAGCAGCCTAAGGACAGGGACAGATACGCAGTATTTT.

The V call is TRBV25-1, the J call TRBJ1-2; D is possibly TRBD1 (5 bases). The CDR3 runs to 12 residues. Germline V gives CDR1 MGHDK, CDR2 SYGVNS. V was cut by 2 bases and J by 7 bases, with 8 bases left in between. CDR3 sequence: CASSEGGTGYTF. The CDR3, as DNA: TGTGCCAGCAGTGAAGGGGGGACTGGCTACACCTTC.

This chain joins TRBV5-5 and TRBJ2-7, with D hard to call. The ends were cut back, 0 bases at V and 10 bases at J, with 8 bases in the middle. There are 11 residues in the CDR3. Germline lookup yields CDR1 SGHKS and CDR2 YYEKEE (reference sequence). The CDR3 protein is CASSLELVQYF. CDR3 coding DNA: TGTGCCAGCAGCTTGGAGCTGGTACAGTACTTC.

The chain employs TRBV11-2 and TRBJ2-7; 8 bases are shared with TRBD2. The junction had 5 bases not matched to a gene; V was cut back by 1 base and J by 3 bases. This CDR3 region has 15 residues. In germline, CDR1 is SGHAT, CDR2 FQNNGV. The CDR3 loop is CASSLASGSYYEQYF. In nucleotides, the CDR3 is TGTGCCAGCAGCTTAGCGAGCGGGAGTTACTACGAGCAGTACTTC.

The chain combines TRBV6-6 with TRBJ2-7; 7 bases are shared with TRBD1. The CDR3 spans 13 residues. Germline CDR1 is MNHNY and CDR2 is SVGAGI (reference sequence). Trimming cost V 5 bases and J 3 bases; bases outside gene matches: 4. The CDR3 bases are TGTGCCAGCAGTGACAGGGTAGGCTACGAGCAGTACTTC. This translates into CASSDRVGYEQYF.

The CDR3 coding sequence is TGTGCCAGTAGTACCAGACAGGGCACTGAAGCTTTCTTT. Translating gives CASSTRQGTEAFF. This rearrangement joins TRBV19 to TRBJ1-1; TRBD1 agrees at 7 bases. The CDR3 consists of 13 residues. The J segment lost 4 bases and the V segment lost 4 bases, leaving 3 bases of the junction unmatched. Germline CDR1 LNHDA, CDR2 SQIVND (reference sequence). The full variable domain, with the rest looked up from reference TRBV19 and TRBJ1-1, is DGGITQSPKYLFRKEGQNVTLSCEQNLNHDAMYWYRQDPGQGLRLIYYSQIVNDFQKGDIAEGYSVSREKKESFPLTVTSAQKNPTAFYLCASSTRQGTEAFFGQGTRLTVV.

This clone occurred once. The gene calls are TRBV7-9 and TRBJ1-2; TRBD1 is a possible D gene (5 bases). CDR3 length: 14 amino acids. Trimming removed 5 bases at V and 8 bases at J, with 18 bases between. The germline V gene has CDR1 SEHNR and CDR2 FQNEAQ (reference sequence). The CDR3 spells CASSLTATPSGYTF. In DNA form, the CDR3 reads TGTGCCAGCAGCCTGACAGCGACCCCCTCAGGCTACACCTTC.